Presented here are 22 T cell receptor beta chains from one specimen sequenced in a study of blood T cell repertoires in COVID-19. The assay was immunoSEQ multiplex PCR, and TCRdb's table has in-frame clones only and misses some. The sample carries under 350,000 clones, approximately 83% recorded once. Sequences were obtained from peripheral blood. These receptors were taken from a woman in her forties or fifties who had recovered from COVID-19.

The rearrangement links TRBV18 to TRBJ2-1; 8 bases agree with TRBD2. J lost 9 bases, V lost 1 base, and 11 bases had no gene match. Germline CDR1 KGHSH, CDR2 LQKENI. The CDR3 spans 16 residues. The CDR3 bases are TGTGCCAGCTCACCACAGGAGAAGCGGGGGATGGGTGAGCAGTTCTTC. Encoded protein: CASSPQEKRGMGEQFF.

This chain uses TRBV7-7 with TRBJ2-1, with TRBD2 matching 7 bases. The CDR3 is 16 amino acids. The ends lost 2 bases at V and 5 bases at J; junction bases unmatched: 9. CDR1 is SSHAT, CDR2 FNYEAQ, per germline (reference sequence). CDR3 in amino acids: CASSLRSGVRNNEQFF. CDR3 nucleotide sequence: TGTGCCAGCAGCTTACGGAGCGGGGTCCGCAACAATGAGCAGTTCTTC.

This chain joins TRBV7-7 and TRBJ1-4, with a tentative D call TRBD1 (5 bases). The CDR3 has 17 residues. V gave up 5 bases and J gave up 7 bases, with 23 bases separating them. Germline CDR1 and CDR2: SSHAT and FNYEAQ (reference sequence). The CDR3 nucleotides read TGTGCCAGCAGCCTCACCCCAGGGCCCCCTAGGATTGAAAAACTGTTTTTT. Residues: CASSLTPGPPRIEKLFF.

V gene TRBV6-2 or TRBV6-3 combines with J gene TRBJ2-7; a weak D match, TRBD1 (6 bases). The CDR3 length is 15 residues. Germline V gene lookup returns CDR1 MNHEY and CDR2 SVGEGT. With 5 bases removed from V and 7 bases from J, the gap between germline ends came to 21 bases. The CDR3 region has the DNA TGTGCCAGCAGTATGCAGGGGCCTCCCTCCGGAGAGCAGTACTTC. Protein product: CASSMQGPPSGEQYF.

The CDR3 sequence is CASSPGTGVSGANVLTF. The DNA of the CDR3 is TGTGCCAGCTCACCGGGGACAGGGGTGTCAGGGGCCAACGTCCTGACTTTC. This chain connects TRBV18 to TRBJ2-6; 10 bases fit TRBD1. The V gene's germline CDR1 is KGHSH and CDR2 LQKENI. This CDR3 region has 17 residues. V gave up 3 bases and J gave up 4 bases; unmatched junction bases: 6.

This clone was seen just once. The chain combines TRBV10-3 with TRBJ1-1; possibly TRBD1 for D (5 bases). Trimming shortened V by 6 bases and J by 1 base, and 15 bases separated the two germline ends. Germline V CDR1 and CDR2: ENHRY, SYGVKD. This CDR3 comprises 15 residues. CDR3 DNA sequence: TGTGCCATCAGACCCTGGGAGGGGCGGAACACTGAAGCTTTCTTT. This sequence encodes CAIRPWEGRNTEAFF.

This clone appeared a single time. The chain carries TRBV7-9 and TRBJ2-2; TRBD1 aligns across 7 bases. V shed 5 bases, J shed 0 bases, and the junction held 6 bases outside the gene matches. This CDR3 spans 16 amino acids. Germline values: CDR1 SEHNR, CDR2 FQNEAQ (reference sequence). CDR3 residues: CASSPQGLANTGELFF. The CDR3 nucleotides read TGTGCCAGCAGCCCACAGGGGTTGGCGAACACCGGGGAGCTGTTTTTT. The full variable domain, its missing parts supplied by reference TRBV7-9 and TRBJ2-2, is DTGVSQNPRHKITKRGQNVTFRCDPISEHNRLYWYRQTLGQGPEFLTYFQNEAQLEKSRLLSDRFSAERPKGSFSTLEIQRTEQGDSAMYLCASSPQGLANTGELFFGEGSRLTVL.

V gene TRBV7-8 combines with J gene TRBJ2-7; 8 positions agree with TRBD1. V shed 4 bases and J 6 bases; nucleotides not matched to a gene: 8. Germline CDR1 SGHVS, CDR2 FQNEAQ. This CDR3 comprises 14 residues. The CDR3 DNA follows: TGTGCCAGCAGCTCGGGACAGGCTGGTCGCGAGCAGTACTTC. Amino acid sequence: CASSSGQAGREQYF.

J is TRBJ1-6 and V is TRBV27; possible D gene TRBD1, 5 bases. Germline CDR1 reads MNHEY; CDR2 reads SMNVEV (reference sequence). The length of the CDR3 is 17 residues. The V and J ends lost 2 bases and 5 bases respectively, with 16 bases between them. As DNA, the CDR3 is TGTGCCAGCAGTTTACCCCGCGGTGGGGGGGATAATTCACCCCTCCACTTT. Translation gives CASSLPRGGGDNSPLHF.

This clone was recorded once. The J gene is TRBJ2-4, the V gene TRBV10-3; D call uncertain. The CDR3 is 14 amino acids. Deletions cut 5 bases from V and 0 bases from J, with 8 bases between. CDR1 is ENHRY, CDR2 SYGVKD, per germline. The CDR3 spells CAISNELAKNIQYF. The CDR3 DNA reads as TGTGCCATCAGTAATGAGCTAGCCAAAAACATTCAGTACTTC.

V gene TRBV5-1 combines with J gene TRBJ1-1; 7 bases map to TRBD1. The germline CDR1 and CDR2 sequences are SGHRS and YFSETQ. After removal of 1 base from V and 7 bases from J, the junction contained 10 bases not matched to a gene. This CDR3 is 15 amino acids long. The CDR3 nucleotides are TGCGCCAGCAGCTTGAACGGCGACAGGGATATTGAAGCTTTCTTT. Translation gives CASSLNGDRDIEAFF.

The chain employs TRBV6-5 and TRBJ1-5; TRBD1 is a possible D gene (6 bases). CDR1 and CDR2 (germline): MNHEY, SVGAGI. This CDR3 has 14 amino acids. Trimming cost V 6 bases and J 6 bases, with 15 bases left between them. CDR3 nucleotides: TGTGCCAGCAGGGCCAGGGGTAATCCTCAGCCCCAGCATTTT. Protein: CASRARGNPQPQHF.

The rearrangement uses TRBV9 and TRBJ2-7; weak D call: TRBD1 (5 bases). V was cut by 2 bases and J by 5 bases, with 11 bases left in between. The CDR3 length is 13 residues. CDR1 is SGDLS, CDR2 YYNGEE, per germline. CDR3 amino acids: CASSVRQSDEQYF. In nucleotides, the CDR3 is TGTGCCAGCAGCGTCAGACAGTCCGACGAGCAGTACTTC. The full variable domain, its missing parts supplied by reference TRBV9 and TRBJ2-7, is DSGVTQTPKHLITATGQRVTLRCSPRSGDLSVYWYQQSLDQGLQFLIQYYNGEERAKGNILERFSAQQFPDLHSELNLSSLELGDSALYFCASSVRQSDEQYFGPGTRLTVT.

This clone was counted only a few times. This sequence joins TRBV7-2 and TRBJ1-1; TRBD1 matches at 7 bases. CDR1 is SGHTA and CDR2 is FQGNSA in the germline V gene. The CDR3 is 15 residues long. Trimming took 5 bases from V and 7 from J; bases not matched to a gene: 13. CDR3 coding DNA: TGTGCCAGCAGCCCTCGGACAGGAGGGGATTATGAAGCTTTCTTT. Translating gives CASSPRTGGDYEAFF.

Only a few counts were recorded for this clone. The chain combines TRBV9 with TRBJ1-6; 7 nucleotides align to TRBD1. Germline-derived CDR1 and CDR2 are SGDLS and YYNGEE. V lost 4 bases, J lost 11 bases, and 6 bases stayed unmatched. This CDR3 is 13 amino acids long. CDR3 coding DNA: TGTGCCAGCAGCACCAGGGGGAATCCACCCCTCCACTTT. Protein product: CASSTRGNPPLHF. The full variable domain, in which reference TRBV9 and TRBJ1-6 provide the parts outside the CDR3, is DSGVTQTPKHLITATGQRVTLRCSPRSGDLSVYWYQQSLDQGLQFLIQYYNGEERAKGNILERFSAQQFPDLHSELNLSSLELGDSALYFCASSTRGNPPLHFGNGTRLTVT.

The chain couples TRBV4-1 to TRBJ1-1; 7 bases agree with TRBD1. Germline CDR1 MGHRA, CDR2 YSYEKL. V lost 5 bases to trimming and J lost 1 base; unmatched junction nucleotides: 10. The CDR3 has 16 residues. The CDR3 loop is CASSYGTVDRNTEAFF. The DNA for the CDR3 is TGCGCCAGCAGCTATGGGACAGTTGACCGGAACACTGAAGCTTTCTTT.

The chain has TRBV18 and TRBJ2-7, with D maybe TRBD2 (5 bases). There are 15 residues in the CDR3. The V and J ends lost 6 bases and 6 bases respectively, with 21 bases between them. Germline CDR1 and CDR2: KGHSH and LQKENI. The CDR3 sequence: CASSPNKITRFEQYF. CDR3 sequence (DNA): TGTGCCAGCTCTCCAAACAAAATAACTAGGTTCGAGCAGTACTTC. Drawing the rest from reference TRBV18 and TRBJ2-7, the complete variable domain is NAGVMQNPRHLVRRRGQEARLRCSPMKGHSHVYWYRQLPEEGLKFMVYLQKENIIDESGMPKERFSAEFPKEGPSILRIQQVVRGDSAAYFCASSPNKITRFEQYFGPGTRLTVT.

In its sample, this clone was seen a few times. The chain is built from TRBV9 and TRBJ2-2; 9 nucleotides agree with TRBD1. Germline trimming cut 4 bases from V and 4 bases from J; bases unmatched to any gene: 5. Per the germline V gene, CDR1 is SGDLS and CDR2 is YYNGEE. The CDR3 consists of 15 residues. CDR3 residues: CASSLTGGSTGELFF. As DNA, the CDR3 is TGTGCCAGCAGCCTGACAGGGGGGAGCACCGGGGAGCTGTTTTTT.

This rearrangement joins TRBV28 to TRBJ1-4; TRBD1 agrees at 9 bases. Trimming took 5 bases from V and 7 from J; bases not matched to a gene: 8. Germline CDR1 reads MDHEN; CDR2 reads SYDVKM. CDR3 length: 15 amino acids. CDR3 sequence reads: CASSLTGGSGEKLFF. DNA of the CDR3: TGTGCCAGCAGTCTCACAGGGGGCTCTGGTGAAAAACTGTTTTTT.

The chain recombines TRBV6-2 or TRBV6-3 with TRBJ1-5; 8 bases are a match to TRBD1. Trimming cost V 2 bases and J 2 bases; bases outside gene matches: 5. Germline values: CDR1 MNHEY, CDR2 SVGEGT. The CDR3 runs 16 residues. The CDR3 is CASSYLGTGGNQPQHF. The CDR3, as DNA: TGTGCCAGCAGTTACCTCGGGACAGGAGGCAATCAGCCCCAGCATTTT.

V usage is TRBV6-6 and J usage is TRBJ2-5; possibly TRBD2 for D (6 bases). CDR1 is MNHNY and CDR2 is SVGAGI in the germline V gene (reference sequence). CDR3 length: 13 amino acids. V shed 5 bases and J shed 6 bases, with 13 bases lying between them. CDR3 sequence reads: CASSPSEGQTQYF. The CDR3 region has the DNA TGTGCCAGCAGTCCGTCGGAGGGGCAGACCCAGTACTTC.

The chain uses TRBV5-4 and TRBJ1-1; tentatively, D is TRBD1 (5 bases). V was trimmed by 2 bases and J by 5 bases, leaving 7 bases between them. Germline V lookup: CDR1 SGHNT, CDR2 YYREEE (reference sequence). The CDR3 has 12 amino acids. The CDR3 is CASSFQGTEAFF. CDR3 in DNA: TGTGCCAGCAGCTTCCAGGGTACTGAAGCTTTCTTT.